The entry below describes one TCR beta chain. Per the germline V gene, CDR1 is SGHRS and CDR2 is YFSETQ. This CDR3 has 15 amino acids. The ends lost 4 bases at V and 5 bases at J; junction bases unmatched: 4. This table comes from immunoSEQ multiplex PCR, and its TCRdb copy is limited to in-frame clones, with some not included. In the table there are 160,000 or so clones, 80% to 90% of which are singletons. These data belong to a study of blood T cell repertoires in COVID-19. Background on the study: Whether acute or convalescent, the COVID-19 samples came from the United States, Italy and Spain. PBMCs, B-cell-depleted T cells, or T cells provided the cDNA or gDNA that made up the material.

The TCR comes from a man aged 40-49 years with acute or convalescent COVID-19. The chain has TRBV5-1 and TRBJ1-6, with 9 nucleotides matching TRBD1. The sample taken for sequencing was peripheral blood. CDR3 bases: TGCGCCAGCAGCCGATGGACAGGGGATAATTCACCCCTCCACTTT. It is translated as CASSRWTGDNSPLHF.